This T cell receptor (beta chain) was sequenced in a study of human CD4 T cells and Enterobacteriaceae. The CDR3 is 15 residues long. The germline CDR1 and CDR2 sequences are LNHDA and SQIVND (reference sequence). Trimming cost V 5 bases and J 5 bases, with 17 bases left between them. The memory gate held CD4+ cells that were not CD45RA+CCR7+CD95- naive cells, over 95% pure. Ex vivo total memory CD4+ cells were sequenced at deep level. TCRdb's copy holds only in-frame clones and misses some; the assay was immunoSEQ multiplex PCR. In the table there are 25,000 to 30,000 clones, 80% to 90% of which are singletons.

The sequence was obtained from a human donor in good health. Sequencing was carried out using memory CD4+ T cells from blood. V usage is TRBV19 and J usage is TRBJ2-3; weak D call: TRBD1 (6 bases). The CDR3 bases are TGTGCCAGTAGTCCCTATAGGGGGATTGTAGATACGCAGTATTTT. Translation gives CASSPYRGIVDTQYF.